Each of the 23 T cell receptor beta chains below was sequenced from the same sample in a study of beta chain features in type 1 diabetes. Sequencing targeted expressed TCRB transcripts, as all isolated RNA had been reverse transcribed. The table came from immunoSEQ multiplex PCR; TCRdb's copy has only in-frame clones and leaves some out. The sample shows about 220,000 clones, about 11% of them seen only once. The sample comprised central memory CD4+ T cells from blood. Receptors originate from a man between 18 and 35 years old in good health.

J is TRBJ2-1 and V is TRBV6-6; 9 nucleotides agree with TRBD2. Germline CDR1 is MNHNY and CDR2 is SVGAGI (reference sequence). The CDR3 is 16 residues long. With V trimmed by 4 bases and J by 0 bases, 4 bases remained unmatched. The CDR3 spells CASSSTTSGSYNEQFF. The DNA of the CDR3 is TGTGCCAGCAGTTCTACGACTAGCGGCTCCTACAATGAGCAGTTCTTC.

The chain joins TRBV14 to TRBJ2-2, with 8 nucleotides matching TRBD2. V shed 5 bases and J 4 bases; nucleotides not matched to a gene: 3. There are 14 residues in the CDR3. Germline CDR1 reads SGHDN; CDR2 reads FVKESK. Here the CDR3 reads CASSSLAGTGELFF. Here the CDR3 DNA reads TGTGCCAGCAGCTCGCTAGCGGGCACCGGGGAGCTGTTTTTT.

The chain combines TRBV7-2 with TRBJ2-7; 8 bases align to TRBD2. The V segment lost 1 base and the J segment 7 bases; nucleotides outside the gene matches: 9. The CDR3 is made up of 15 amino acids. Germline CDR1 reads SGHTA; CDR2 reads FQGNSA. The CDR3 DNA reads TGTGCCAGCAGCTTAGATCGAGCGGGAGAACGGGAGCAGTACTTC. Its protein is CASSLDRAGEREQYF.

The chain carries TRBV5-4 and TRBJ2-5; D possibly corresponds to TRBD1 (5 bases). This CDR3 contains 14 residues. From germline, CDR1 is SGHNT and CDR2 YYREEE (reference sequence). V was clipped by 3 bases and J by 5 bases, with 14 bases between them. The CDR3 DNA reads as TGTGCCAGCAGCTACAGGATTGGTTCCGAGACCCAGTACTTC. It translates to CASSYRIGSETQYF.

This clone has more than one count but fewer than ten. V gene TRBV29-1 combines with J gene TRBJ1-2; D gene unclear. The CDR3 loop spans 13 amino acids. V was pared by 7 bases and J by 8 bases, with 20 bases between. CDR1 is SQVTM, CDR2 ANQGSEA, per germline. The CDR3 reads CSDQGQFSGGYTF. CDR3 in DNA: TGCAGCGACCAAGGGCAGTTCTCCGGGGGCTACACCTTC.

This chain uses TRBV5-1 with TRBJ2-4; D is possibly TRBD1 (6 bases). Germline V gene sequence: CDR1 SGHRS, CDR2 YFSETQ. Trimming pared 4 bases from V and 0 bases from J, leaving 14 bases between. The CDR3 is 16 residues long. The DNA of the CDR3 is TGCGCCAGCAGCAAGGACAGCCCTAGAGCCAAAAACATTCAGTACTTC. Translated, it gives CASSKDSPRAKNIQYF.

This clone was detected a few times. The chain has TRBV5-5 and TRBJ2-6; a possible D gene is TRBD2 (6 bases). Germline loops: CDR1 SGHKS, CDR2 YYEKEE (reference sequence). Trimming left V 7 bases short and J 0 bases short, with 20 bases between. CDR3 size: 18 residues. CDR3: CASLGLRPGVSGANVLTF. The CDR3 DNA reads TGTGCCAGCTTAGGTCTTAGGCCGGGAGTCTCTGGGGCCAACGTCCTGACTTTC.

This clone showed up just a few times. The chain is built from TRBV28 and TRBJ2-3; D may be TRBD1 (5 bases). Germline V gene sequence: CDR1 MDHEN, CDR2 SYDVKM. Trimming took 5 bases from V and 11 from J, leaving 14 bases between them. The CDR3 sequence is 12 residues long. CDR3 sequence reads: CASSLDTRRQYF. The CDR3 DNA sequence: TGTGCCAGCAGTCTGGACACACGAAGGCAGTATTTT.

This clone was counted between two and nine times. The rearrangement links TRBV29-1 to TRBJ1-1, with a weak D call TRBD1 (5 bases). Germline V gives CDR1 SQVTM, CDR2 ANQGSEA. V was clipped by 7 bases and J by 1 base, with 13 bases between them. The CDR3 loop spans 13 amino acids. CDR3 amino acids: CSGTRDGNTEAFF. The CDR3 region has the DNA TGCAGCGGGACCCGGGACGGGAACACTGAAGCTTTCTTT.

The table lists this clone with many counts. V usage is TRBV7-3 and J usage is TRBJ2-3; a possible D gene is TRBD2 (6 bases). The germline V and J ends were trimmed by 4 bases and 3 bases, with 8 bases remaining between them. The length of the CDR3 is 13 residues. Germline V lookup: CDR1 SGHTA, CDR2 FQGTGA. CDR3 coding DNA: TGTGCCAGCAGCTCGGGAGCAACAGATACGCAGTATTTT. Translating gives CASSSGATDTQYF.

The CDR3 region has the DNA TGTGCCAGCAGCCTAAACGTGGGGCGCACTGAAGCTTTCTTT. This sequence encodes CASSLNVGRTEAFF. The V call is TRBV11-1, the J call TRBJ1-1; a possible D gene is TRBD1 (5 bases). CDR3 size: 14 residues. Germline V CDR1 and CDR2: SGHAT, FQDESV (reference sequence). V was clipped by 5 bases and J by 4 bases, with 14 bases between them. The whole variable domain, remainder taken from reference TRBV11-1 and TRBJ1-1, is EAEVAQSPRYKITEKSQAVAFWCDPISGHATLYWYRQILGQGPELLVQFQDESVVDDSQLPKDRFSAERLKGVDSTLKIQPAELGDSAMYLCASSLNVGRTEAFFGQGTRLTVV.

This clone was detected a few times. V and J are TRBV19 and TRBJ2-7, with D possibly being TRBD2 (5 bases). Per the germline V gene, CDR1 is LNHDA and CDR2 is SQIVND (reference sequence). This CDR3 is 15 amino acids long. The V end lost 5 bases, the J end lost 7 bases, and 21 bases lay between the germline ends. The CDR3 here is CASSPTGGGVAEQYF. CDR3 DNA sequence: TGTGCCAGTAGTCCTACTGGAGGTGGGGTCGCGGAGCAGTACTTC.

The chain uses TRBV10-3 and TRBJ2-7; D remains unclear. Trimming shortened V by 3 bases and J by 0 bases, and 9 bases separated the two germline ends. In germline, CDR1 is ENHRY, CDR2 SYGVKD. The CDR3 totals 14 residues. The DNA for the CDR3 is TGTGCCATCAGTGACACGGCGAGCTCCTACGAGCAGTACTTC. Its translation is CAISDTASSYEQYF.

This sequence joins TRBV10-3 and TRBJ2-1, with 8 positions matching TRBD1. Germline trimming cut 0 bases from V and 8 bases from J; bases unmatched to any gene: 15. This CDR3 is 18 amino acids long. Germline V gene lookup returns CDR1 ENHRY and CDR2 SYGVKD. The CDR3 sequence: CAISESMDRAPPVDEQFF. The CDR3, as DNA: TGTGCCATCAGTGAGTCGATGGACAGGGCCCCACCTGTGGATGAGCAGTTCTTC.

The sample holds a few counts of this clone. The J gene is TRBJ1-2, the V gene TRBV4-1, with D possibly matching TRBD1 (6 bases). From germline, CDR1 is MGHRA and CDR2 YSYEKL. The germline V and J ends were trimmed by 0 bases and 4 bases, with 12 bases remaining between them. The CDR3 covers 15 residues. This chain's CDR3 is CASSQDRNRAYGYTF. CDR3 bases: TGCGCCAGCAGCCAAGATCGTAACAGGGCCTATGGCTACACCTTC.

Only a few counts were recorded for this clone. This chain joins TRBV2 and TRBJ1-3; unclear D gene. The CDR3 contains 15 residues. Germline CDR1 is SNHLY and CDR2 is FYNNEI. The ends were cut back, 0 bases at V and 0 bases at J, with 6 bases in the middle. CDR3 coding DNA: TGTGCCAGCAGTGAAGCGAGCCTCTCTGGAAACACCATATATTTT. It translates to CASSEASLSGNTIYF.

This chain links TRBV7-8 with TRBJ1-1; 10 positions match TRBD1. This CDR3 has 14 residues. V shed 5 bases, J shed 6 bases, and the junction held 6 bases outside the gene matches. Germline V gene lookup returns CDR1 SGHVS and CDR2 FQNEAQ. CDR3 DNA: TGTGCCAGCAGCCCCGGACAGGGGGGAGCTGAAGCTTTCTTT. It translates to CASSPGQGGAEAFF.

This clone came up a few times. This rearrangement joins TRBV23-1 to TRBJ1-3, with D perhaps TRBD1 (6 bases). TRBV23-1 is an ORF, with its function uncertain. V dropped 7 bases and J dropped 1 base, with 11 bases sitting between them. The CDR3 extends over 14 amino acids. The DNA for the CDR3 is TGCGCCAGCACAGGCAGGGGATCTGGAAACACCATATATTTT. Translating gives CASTGRGSGNTIYF.

The chain combines TRBV30 with TRBJ1-1; 9 positions agree with TRBD1. V lost 5 bases to trimming and J lost 1 base; unmatched junction nucleotides: 2. Germline CDR1 reads GTSNPN; CDR2 reads SVGIG (reference sequence). The CDR3 length is 13 residues. The chain's CDR3 is CAWQGQGNTEAFF. In nucleotides, the CDR3 is TGTGCCTGGCAGGGACAGGGGAACACTGAAGCTTTCTTT.

The V and J genes are TRBV9 and TRBJ2-7, with 9 bases lining up with TRBD2. The J segment lost 6 bases and the V segment lost 4 bases, leaving 14 bases of the junction unmatched. The CDR3 consists of 16 residues. CDR1 and CDR2 from the germline V gene are SGDLS and YYNGEE. In nucleotides, the CDR3 is TGTGCCAGCAGCCCCCGGCGCGGGAGGGTTGCAGGCGAGCAGTACTTC. Encoded protein: CASSPRRGRVAGEQYF.

This clone was seen a handful of times. The chain links TRBV30 to TRBJ2-7; D may be TRBD2 (6 bases). V shed 0 bases and J shed 4 bases, with 13 bases lying between them. The CDR3 spans 14 residues. The germline CDR1 and CDR2 sequences are GTSNPN and SVGIG (reference sequence). CDR3 in DNA: TGTGCCTGGAGTGTACGTAGCGGCGCTTACGAGCAGTACTTC. Encoded protein: CAWSVRSGAYEQYF.

The table lists this clone with a few counts. The V and J genes are TRBV19 and TRBJ2-4; 7 positions match TRBD1. Germline V CDR1 and CDR2: LNHDA, SQIVND (reference sequence). This CDR3 comprises 14 residues. Germline trimming cut 2 bases from V and 4 bases from J; bases unmatched to any gene: 2. The CDR3 DNA sequence: TGTGCCAGTAGTATAACGGGACAGAAAAACATTCAGTACTTC. This translates into CASSITGQKNIQYF.

Many counts were recorded for this clone. The V and J genes are TRBV10-2 and TRBJ2-5; D remains ambiguous. Germline V gives CDR1 WSHSY, CDR2 SAAADI. The CDR3 contains 14 residues. Trimming took 6 bases from V and 4 from J, leaving 15 bases between them. In DNA, the CDR3 is TGCGCCAGCAGCGGGCGGCCCTCGGGAGAGACCCAGTACTTC. It yields the protein CASSGRPSGETQYF.